This T cell receptor (beta chain) comes out of a study of identical twins (dated by TCRdb to 2016 to 2017). Looking at the study overall: To test whether fetal clonotypes persist, the study used deep sequencing on TCR alpha and beta repertoires from monozygotic twins, unrelated adults of various ages, and cord blood. To rule out contamination, the twin experiments were replicated at different times with different library preparation protocols.

Study-level results and caveats: In monozygotic twins, recombination models systematically underestimated out-of-frame TCR alpha sharing, but the models matched the sharing seen between unrelated individuals. Because the same donors could not be followed over many years, the conclusions relied on cross-sectional statistical analysis. Excess twin sharing in beta out-of-frame sequences was weaker because fewer shared sequences lowered the signal-to-noise ratio. Zero-insertion analyses could be partly confounded by invariant T cells such as MAIT and iNKT, although diverse VJ usage argued against such confounding for most clonotypes. Compared with coincidental sharing between unrelated individuals, out-of-frame TCR alpha sequences shared between twins showed an excess of sequences with low generation probability. Fewer insertions were carried by abundant cord blood beta clonotypes; a weaker similar trend was observed in young adult naive repertoires, while no such trend was observed in memory repertoires.

This clonotype has only a few counts. Its recognized antigen is unknown. Base qualities are not provided; no much larger clone lies one nucleotide away. To prepare the library, 5' RACE was applied. Reads for this sample came from an Illumina HiSeq 2000. A universal primer binding site was introduced by template switching, and a unique molecular identifier was present in the final cDNA, enabling accurate counting of TCR cDNA molecules. Specific primers in the conserved constant-segment region were used to synthesize first-strand cDNA for the TCR alpha and beta chains. Each cDNA library was double barcoded, with a SMART-Mk sample barcode plus Illumina barcodes, to control for contamination. TruSeq adapter sequences along with Illumina sample barcodes were introduced in two successive PCR steps. TCR alpha and beta cDNA libraries were sequenced on the Illumina HiSeq platform with custom primers. The authors processed their data as follows. MiGEC was used to process raw reads and extract unique molecular identifiers, and MiXCR was used to find CDR3 positions. Recombination models were inferred per individual with the repgenHMM and IGoR tools using an EM algorithm. The analysis of shared clonotypes was done with the tcR package in R, with sharing normalized by the product of cloneset sizes. To study raw recombination free of thymic and clonal selection effects, out-of-frame nonproductive sequences were analyzed. TCRdb trimmed public reads at Q25 via fastp, called clones via MiXCR and kept in-frame beta chains. Rows are combined by CDR3 protein, so each entry shows the most common genes and DNA. The V and J calls, along with clone size, are taken from TCRdb and not from the paper's own processing. This sample is represented by a few hundred thousand distinct CDR3 sequences; approximately 8.3% of them were singletons. The top ten clonotypes cover approximately 3% of the sample.

Every donor in the study was a healthy Caucasian. The twin cohort comprised three pairs of female monozygotic twins, all aged about 18 to 30 years. CD4+ and CD8+ T cell populations were isolated with positive isolation kits from Invitrogen. The sample was also linked to a second study, of yellow fever vaccine responses in identical twins. The second source states: The authors reported that the T cell response to vaccination in identical twins appeared partly convergent and partly personalized. In the study, vaccine-responding T cell clones were precisely tracked in identical twins.

Sequenced: CD8+ T cells sorted from blood. The clonotype was recovered from a woman between 18 and 29 years old in good health.

The CDR3 sequence is CASSYFFVNEQFF. The DNA reads TGTGCCAGCAGTTACTTTTTCGTGAATGAGCAGTTCTTC. The sequence joins TRBV6-2 or TRBV6-3 to TRBJ2-1; no D gene is confidently identified. V sheds 1 base and J sheds 7 bases, leaving 8 bases between their ends. Measured from the cysteine to the phenylalanine, the CDR3 is 13 residues long. The entry retains the CDR3 DNA only, 39 bases that are in frame from base 1. CDR1 and CDR2 were assigned from the germline V gene as MNHEY and SVGEGT.